A single sample is the source of the 2 T cell receptor beta chains below, sequenced in a study of T-cell reconstitution after alpha-beta-depleted transplantation in children. Using unique molecular identifiers, the investigators prepared the TCRbeta library. Via MiXCR, TCRdb re-called the PCR reads, giving one row per CDR3 protein. The sample consists of roughly 200,000 distinct CDR3 sequences, 13% to 15% of them appearing once. Specimen: PBMCs from the stem cell graft donor, collected from the stem cell graft. Receptors originate from a human donor who donated a stem cell graft to a child with acute lymphoblastic leukemia.

Ten or more counts support this clonotype. The V call is TRBV12-3 or TRBV12-4, the J call TRBJ2-7; the D gene could be TRBD1 or TRBD2 (5 bases each). The CDR3 has 15 residues. V lost 7 bases and J 3 bases, leaving 19 bases between the germline ends. In DNA, the CDR3 is TGTGCCAGCACTCCCCCCCGGGGCGCATACTACGAGCAGTACTTC. Translating it yields CASTPPRGAYYEQYF.

This clonotype was counted ten times or more. The chain joins TRBV5-5 to TRBJ1-2; D is perhaps TRBD1 (5 bases). The germline V and J ends were trimmed by 2 bases and 5 bases, with 7 bases remaining between them. Germline V gene sequence: CDR1 SGHKS, CDR2 YYEKEE (reference sequence). The CDR3 length is 12 residues. Here the CDR3 DNA reads TGTGCCAGCAGCTTAAGGGGATATGGCTACACCTTC. This codes for CASSLRGYGYTF. The variable domain in full, with the rest retrieved from reference TRBV5-5 and TRBJ1-2, is DAGVTQSPTHLIKTRGQQVTLRCSPISGHKSVSWYQQVLGQGPQFIFQYYEKEERGRGNFPDRFSARQFPNYSSELNVNALLLGDSALYLCASSLRGYGYTFGSGTRLTVV.